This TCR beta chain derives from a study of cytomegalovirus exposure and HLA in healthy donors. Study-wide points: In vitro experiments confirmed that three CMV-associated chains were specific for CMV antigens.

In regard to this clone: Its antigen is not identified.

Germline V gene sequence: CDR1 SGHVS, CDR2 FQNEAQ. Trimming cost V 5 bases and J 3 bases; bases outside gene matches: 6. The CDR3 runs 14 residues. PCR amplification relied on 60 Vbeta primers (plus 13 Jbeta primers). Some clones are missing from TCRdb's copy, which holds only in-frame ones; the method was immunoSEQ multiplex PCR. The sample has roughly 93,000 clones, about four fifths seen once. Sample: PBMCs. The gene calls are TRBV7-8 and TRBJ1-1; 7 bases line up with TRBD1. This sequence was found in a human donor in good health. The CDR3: CASSQGGDDTEAFF. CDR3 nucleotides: TGTGCCAGCAGCCAGGGGGGTGACGACACTGAAGCTTTCTTT.